What follows are 6 T cell receptor beta chains derived from one specimen sequenced in a study of cytomegalovirus exposure and HLA in healthy donors. Using immunoSEQ multiplex PCR, the repertoire was profiled, and TCRdb retains in-frame clones only, with some absent. In the table there are fewer than 350,000 clones, 88% of which are singletons. The sequencing sample was made of PBMCs. These receptors all stem from a woman aged 18-29 years in good health and CMV-seronegative.

V usage is TRBV5-4 and J usage is TRBJ2-7, with 12 bases lining up with TRBD2. The CDR3 length is 16 residues. CDR1 is SGHNT and CDR2 is YYREEE in the germline V gene (reference sequence). Unmatched junction bases numbered 7, after V lost 0 bases and J lost 6 bases. CDR3 coding DNA: TGTGCCAGCAGCTTGGTCCCCCTAGCGGGAGGGGGCGAGCAGTACTTC. Encoded protein: CASSLVPLAGGGEQYF.

This chain links TRBV28 with TRBJ2-7; D gene ambiguous. V lost 3 bases and J lost 1, with 10 bases in between. CDR3 length equals 14 residues. Germline lookup yields CDR1 MDHEN and CDR2 SYDVKM. The chain's CDR3 is CASSFADASYEQYF. CDR3 sequence (DNA): TGTGCCAGCAGTTTTGCGGATGCATCCTACGAGCAGTACTTC.

The chain uses TRBV9 and TRBJ2-3, with 8 bases that match TRBD2. Germline V CDR1 and CDR2: SGDLS, YYNGEE. The CDR3 has 16 amino acids. J gave up 0 bases and V 3 bases, and 6 bases lay outside the gene matches. The CDR3 DNA follows: TGTGCCAGCAGCGGTCTAGCGGGCATCAGCACAGATACGCAGTATTTT. Protein product: CASSGLAGISTDTQYF.

The chain uses TRBV5-1 and TRBJ2-7, with TRBD2 identical over 7 bases. V trimming: 6 bases; J trimming: 4 bases; junction bases outside the gene matches: 19. The CDR3 has 17 residues. Germline-derived CDR1 and CDR2 are SGHRS and YFSETQ. CDR3 bases: TGCGCCAGCACAGGACTAGACTTGGCGGGGTCGGGGTACGAGCAGTACTTC. Its translation is CASTGLDLAGSGYEQYF.

V gene TRBV25-1 combines with J gene TRBJ2-7; tentative D call: TRBD2 (6 bases). The V end was cut by 4 bases, the J end by 2 bases, with 15 bases between. The CDR3 contains 15 residues. The germline V gene has CDR1 MGHDK and CDR2 SYGVNS. As DNA, the CDR3 is TGTGCCAGCAGTGCTCGGACTAACGCTACCTACGAGCAGTACTTC. Translated, it gives CASSARTNATYEQYF.

This clone was seen more than once but under ten times. The rearrangement links TRBV4-1 to TRBJ1-2, with D perhaps TRBD1 (6 bases). Looked up from germline, CDR1 is MGHRA and CDR2 is YSYEKL. This CDR3 region has 13 residues. V was trimmed by 4 bases and J by 8 bases, leaving 14 bases between them. CDR3 in amino acids: CASSPTDSSGYTF. The DNA of the CDR3 is TGCGCCAGCAGCCCCACGGACAGCTCCGGCTACACCTTC.